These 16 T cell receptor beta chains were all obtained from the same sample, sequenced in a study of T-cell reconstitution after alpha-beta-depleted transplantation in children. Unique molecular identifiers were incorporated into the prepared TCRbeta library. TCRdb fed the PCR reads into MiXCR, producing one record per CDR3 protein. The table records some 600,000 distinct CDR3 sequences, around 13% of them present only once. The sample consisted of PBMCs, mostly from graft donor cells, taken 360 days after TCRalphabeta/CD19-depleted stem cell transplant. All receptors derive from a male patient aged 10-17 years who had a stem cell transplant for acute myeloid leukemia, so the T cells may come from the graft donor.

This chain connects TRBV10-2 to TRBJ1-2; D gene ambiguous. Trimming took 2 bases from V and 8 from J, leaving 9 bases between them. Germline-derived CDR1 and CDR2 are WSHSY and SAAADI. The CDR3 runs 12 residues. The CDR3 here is CASSEGLGGYTF. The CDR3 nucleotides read TGCGCCAGCAGTGAGGGGCTTGGGGGCTACACCTTC.

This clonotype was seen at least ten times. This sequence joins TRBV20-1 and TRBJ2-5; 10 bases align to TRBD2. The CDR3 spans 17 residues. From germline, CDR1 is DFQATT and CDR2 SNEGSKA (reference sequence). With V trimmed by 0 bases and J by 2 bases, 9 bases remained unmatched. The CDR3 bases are TGCAGTGCTAGAGAGGTGCGGCTAGCGGGAGAGCAAGAGACCCAGTACTTC. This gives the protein CSAREVRLAGEQETQYF.

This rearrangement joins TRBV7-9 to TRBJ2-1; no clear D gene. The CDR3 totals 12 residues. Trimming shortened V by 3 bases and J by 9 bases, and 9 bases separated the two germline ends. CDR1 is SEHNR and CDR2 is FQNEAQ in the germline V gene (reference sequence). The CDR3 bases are TGTGCCAGCAGCTTGACAATAGGTGAGCAGTTCTTC. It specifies CASSLTIGEQFF.

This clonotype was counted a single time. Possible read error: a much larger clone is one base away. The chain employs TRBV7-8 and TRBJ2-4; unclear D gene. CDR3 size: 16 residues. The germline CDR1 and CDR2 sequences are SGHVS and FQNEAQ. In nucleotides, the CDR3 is TGTGCCAGCAGCTTAGATGTCTACTTAGCCCAAAACATTCAGTACTTC. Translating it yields CASSLDVYLAQNIQYF. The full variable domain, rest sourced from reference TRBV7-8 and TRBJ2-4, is GAGVSQSPRYKVAKRGQDVALRCDPISGHVSLFWYQQALGQGPEFLTYFQNEAQLDKSGLPSDRFFAERPEGSVSTLKIQRTQQEDSAVYLCASSLDVYLAQNIQYFGAGTRLSVL.

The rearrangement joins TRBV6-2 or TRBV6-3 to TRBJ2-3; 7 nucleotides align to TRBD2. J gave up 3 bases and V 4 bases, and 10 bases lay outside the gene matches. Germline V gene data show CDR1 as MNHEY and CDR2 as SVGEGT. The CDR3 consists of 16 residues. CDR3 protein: CASSLLAGEGTDTQYF. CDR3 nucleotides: TGTGCCAGCAGTTTGTTGGCGGGAGAGGGTACAGATACGCAGTATTTT.

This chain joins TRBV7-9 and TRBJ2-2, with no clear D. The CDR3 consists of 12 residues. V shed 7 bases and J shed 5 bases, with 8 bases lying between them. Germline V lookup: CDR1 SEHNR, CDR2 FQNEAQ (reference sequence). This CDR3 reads CASTSLTGELFF. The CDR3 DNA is TGTGCCAGCACTTCCTTAACCGGGGAGCTGTTTTTT.

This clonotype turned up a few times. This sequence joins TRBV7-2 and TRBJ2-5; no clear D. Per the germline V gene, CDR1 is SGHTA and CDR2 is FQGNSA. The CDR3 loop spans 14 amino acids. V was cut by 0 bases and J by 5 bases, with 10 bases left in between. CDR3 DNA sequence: TGTGCCAGCAGCTTAGCGACACTGAGGGAGACCCAGTACTTC. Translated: CASSLATLRETQYF. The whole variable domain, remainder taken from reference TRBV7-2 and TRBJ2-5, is GAGVSQSPSNKVTEKGKDVELRCDPISGHTALYWYRQSLGQGLEFLIYFQGNSAPDKSGLPSDRFSAERTGGSVSTLTIQRTQQEDSAVYLCASSLATLRETQYFGPGTRLLVL.

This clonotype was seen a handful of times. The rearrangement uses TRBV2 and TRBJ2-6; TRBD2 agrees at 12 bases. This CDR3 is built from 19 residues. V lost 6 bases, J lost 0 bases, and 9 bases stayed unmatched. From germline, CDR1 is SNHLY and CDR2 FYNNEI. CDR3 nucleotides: TGTGCCAGCAGGATGACTAGCGGGAGAATTTTCTCTGGGGCCAACGTCCTGACTTTC. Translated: CASRMTSGRIFSGANVLTF.

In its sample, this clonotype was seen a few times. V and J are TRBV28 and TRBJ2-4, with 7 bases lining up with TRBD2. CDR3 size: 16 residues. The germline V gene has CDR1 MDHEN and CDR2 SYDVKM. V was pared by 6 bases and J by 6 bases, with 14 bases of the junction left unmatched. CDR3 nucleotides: TGTGCCAGCAGGAGTCTAGCGGTCGTGGATCGAAACATTCAGTACTTC. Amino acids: CASRSLAVVDRNIQYF.

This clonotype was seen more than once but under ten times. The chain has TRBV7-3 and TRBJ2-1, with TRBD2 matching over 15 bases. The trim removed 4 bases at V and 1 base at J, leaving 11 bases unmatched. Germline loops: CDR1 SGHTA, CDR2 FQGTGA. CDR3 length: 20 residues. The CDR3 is CASSSRTSGRAEGSYNEQFF. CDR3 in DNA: TGTGCCAGCAGCTCAAGGACTAGCGGGAGGGCCGAGGGGTCCTACAATGAGCAGTTCTTC.

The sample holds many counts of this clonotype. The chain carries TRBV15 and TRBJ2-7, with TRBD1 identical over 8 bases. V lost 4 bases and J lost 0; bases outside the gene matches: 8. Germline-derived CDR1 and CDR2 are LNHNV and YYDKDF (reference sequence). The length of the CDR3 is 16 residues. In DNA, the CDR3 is TGTGCCACCAGCAAACGGACAGGGCCGGGCTCCTACGAGCAGTACTTC. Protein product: CATSKRTGPGSYEQYF.

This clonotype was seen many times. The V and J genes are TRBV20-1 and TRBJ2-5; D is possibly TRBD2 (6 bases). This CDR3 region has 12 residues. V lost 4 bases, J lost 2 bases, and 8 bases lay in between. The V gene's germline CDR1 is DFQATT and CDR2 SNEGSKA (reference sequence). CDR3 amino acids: CSAKTSQETQYF. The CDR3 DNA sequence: TGCAGTGCTAAGACTAGTCAAGAGACCCAGTACTTC.

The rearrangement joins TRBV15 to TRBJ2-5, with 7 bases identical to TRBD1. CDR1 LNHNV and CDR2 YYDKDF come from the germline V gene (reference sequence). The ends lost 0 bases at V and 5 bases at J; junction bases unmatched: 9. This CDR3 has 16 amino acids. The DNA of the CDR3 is TGTGCCACCAGCAGAGAACTACAGGGGTTGGGGGAGACCCAGTACTTC. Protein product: CATSRELQGLGETQYF.

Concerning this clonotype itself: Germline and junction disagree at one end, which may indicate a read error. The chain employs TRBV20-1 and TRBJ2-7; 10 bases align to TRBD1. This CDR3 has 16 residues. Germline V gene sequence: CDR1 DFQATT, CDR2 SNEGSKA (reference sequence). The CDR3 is CTARASSGTGDYEQYF. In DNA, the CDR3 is TGCACTGCTAGAGCTTCCAGCGGGACAGGGGACTACGAGCAGTACTTC.

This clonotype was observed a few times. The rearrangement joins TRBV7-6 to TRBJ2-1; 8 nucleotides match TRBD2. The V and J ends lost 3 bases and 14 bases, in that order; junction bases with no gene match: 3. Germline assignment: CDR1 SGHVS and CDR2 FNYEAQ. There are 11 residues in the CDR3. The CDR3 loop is CASSFGTREFF. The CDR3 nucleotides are TGTGCCAGCAGCTTCGGGACTAGAGAGTTCTTC.

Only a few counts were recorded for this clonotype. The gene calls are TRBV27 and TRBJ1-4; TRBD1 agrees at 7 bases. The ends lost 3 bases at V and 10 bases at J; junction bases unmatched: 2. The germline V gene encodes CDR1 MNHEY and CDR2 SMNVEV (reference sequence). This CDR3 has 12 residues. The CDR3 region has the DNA TGTGCCAGCAGTTTGACAGGGCGAAAACTGTTTTTT. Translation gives CASSLTGRKLFF.